The 13 T cell receptor beta chains below come from one sample, sequenced in a study of identical twins. MiXCR, applied by TCRdb to the 5' RACE reads, yields one record per CDR3 protein. In the table there are approximately 470,000 distinct CDR3 sequences, 13% to 15% of which are singletons. This sample also appeared in a second study, on yellow fever vaccine responses in identical twins.

Sequencing was carried out using CD4+ T cells sorted from blood. The origin of the receptors is a woman in her late teens or twenties in good health.

A few counts support this clonotype. The genes are TRBV5-1 and TRBJ2-2, with TRBD2 as a possible D gene (6 bases). This CDR3 is built from 16 residues. Trimming removed 5 bases at V and 2 bases at J, with 16 bases between. The germline gives CDR1 SGHRS, CDR2 YFSETQ. The CDR3 sequence: CASRMGVSGNTGELFF. The CDR3, as DNA: TGCGCCAGCAGAATGGGGGTTAGCGGAAACACCGGGGAGCTGTTTTTT.

This clonotype came up a few times. The V and J genes are TRBV6-1 and TRBJ2-7; D might be TRBD1 (5 bases). V was trimmed by 6 bases and J by 0 bases, leaving 18 bases between them. This CDR3 has 16 residues. Germline values: CDR1 MNHNS, CDR2 SASEGT. Written as DNA, the CDR3 is TGTGCCAGCAGCCGGCCACAGGATGGTGGCTCCTACGAGCAGTACTTC. This translates into CASSRPQDGGSYEQYF.

This clonotype occurred many times. The rearrangement joins TRBV5-1 to TRBJ2-1; perhaps TRBD2 as D (6 bases). This CDR3 contains 12 residues. V was shortened by 4 bases and J by 7 bases, with 9 bases between the two germline ends. The germline V gene has CDR1 SGHRS and CDR2 YFSETQ. CDR3 sequence (DNA): TGCGCCAGCAGCGTGACTAGGAATGAGCAGTTCTTC. Amino acids: CASSVTRNEQFF.

This clonotype was picked up many times. J is TRBJ1-6 and V is TRBV7-6; D ambiguous. CDR1 SGHVS and CDR2 FNYEAQ come from the germline V gene. Trimming stripped 2 bases from V and 8 bases from J, with 13 bases between. CDR3 size: 15 residues. CDR3 amino acids: CASSLTGLGDSPLHF. The CDR3 nucleotides are TGTGCCAGCAGCTTAACCGGGCTCGGAGATTCACCCCTCCACTTT.

V gene TRBV9 combines with J gene TRBJ2-5; 8 nucleotides agree with TRBD1. CDR1 SGDLS and CDR2 YYNGEE come from the germline V gene. The CDR3 covers 13 residues. J gave up 5 bases and V 4 bases, and 4 bases lay outside the gene matches. CDR3 coding DNA: TGTGCCAGCAGCCGGACAGGGCGGGAGACCCAGTACTTC. Translating it yields CASSRTGRETQYF.

This clonotype has more than one count but fewer than ten. The gene calls are TRBV12-3 or TRBV12-4 and TRBJ1-2; 9 nucleotides align to TRBD1. CDR3 length: 17 residues. Trimming took 1 base from V and 4 from J; bases not matched to a gene: 10. CDR3 in amino acids: CASSLGPEGQGSYGYTF. The CDR3 region has the DNA TGTGCCAGCAGTTTAGGACCGGAGGGACAGGGATCCTATGGCTACACCTTC.

This clonotype has more than one count but fewer than ten. V is TRBV28 and J is TRBJ2-5, with TRBD1 matching over 8 bases. The CDR3 consists of 15 residues. V shed 5 bases and J 4 bases; nucleotides not matched to a gene: 9. CDR1 and CDR2 from the germline V gene are MDHEN and SYDVKM. CDR3 loop: CASSVTGGRGETQYF. The DNA of the CDR3 is TGTGCCAGCAGTGTAACAGGGGGGCGGGGAGAGACCCAGTACTTC. Complete variable domain (other parts from reference TRBV28 and TRBJ2-5): DVKVTQSSRYLVKRTGEKVFLECVQDMDHENMFWYRQDPGLGLRLIYFSYDVKMKEKGDIPEGYSVSREKKERFSLILESASTNQTSMYLCASSVTGGRGETQYFGPGTRLLVL.

This clonotype showed up just a few times. V gene TRBV7-8 combines with J gene TRBJ2-3; D may correspond to TRBD1 or TRBD2 (5 bases each). Germline CDR1 is SGHVS and CDR2 is FQNEAQ. The CDR3 is made up of 14 amino acids. The V gene lost 8 bases and the J gene lost 5 bases, with 17 bases spanning the gap. The CDR3 DNA follows: TGTGCCAGCCGCCCAGAAGGGGACCAAGATACGCAGTATTTT. Residues: CASRPEGDQDTQYF.

This clonotype was seen many times. The V and J genes are TRBV12-3 or TRBV12-4 and TRBJ2-2, with TRBD1 identical over 9 bases. The V gene end was trimmed by 6 bases and the J gene end by 8 bases; junction bases not matched to a gene: 4. The CDR3 spans 13 residues. CDR3 coding DNA: TGTGCCAGCAGCCGGGACAGGGAAGGGGAGCTGTTTTTT. It yields the protein CASSRDREGELFF.

This clonotype occurred a few times. V gene TRBV5-5 combines with J gene TRBJ1-4, with 9 nucleotides matching TRBD1. This CDR3 contains 15 residues. Trimming removed 5 bases from V and 4 bases from J; junction bases left unmatched: 6. The germline gives CDR1 SGHKS, CDR2 YYEKEE (reference sequence). DNA for the CDR3: TGTGCCAGCAGTTATGTGGGACAGGGTAATGAAAAACTGTTTTTT. Translating it yields CASSYVGQGNEKLFF.

The chain links TRBV20-1 to TRBJ2-5; D might be TRBD1 (6 bases). The CDR3 runs to 13 residues. Trimming removed 3 bases at V and 5 bases at J, with 13 bases between. From germline, CDR1 is DFQATT and CDR2 SNEGSKA (reference sequence). CDR3 sequence (DNA): TGCAGTGCTAGTTCTGGGGGCTGGGAGACCCAGTACTTC. Amino acid sequence: CSASSGGWETQYF.

The chain is built from TRBV20-1 and TRBJ2-7; D could derive from TRBD1 or TRBD2 (5 bases each). Trimming took off 2 bases at V and 2 bases at J, with 13 bases between the two ends. The CDR3 has 14 amino acids. Germline V gene sequence: CDR1 DFQATT, CDR2 SNEGSKA (reference sequence). CDR3 residues: CSARFPGTPYEQYF. The CDR3 DNA follows: TGCAGTGCTAGATTCCCGGGGACCCCCTACGAGCAGTACTTC.

The chain couples TRBV6-2 or TRBV6-3 to TRBJ1-5; 10 bases are shared with TRBD1. Germline values: CDR1 MNHEY, CDR2 SVGEGT. This CDR3 is 16 amino acids long. Trimming took 4 bases from V and 5 from J; bases not matched to a gene: 8. This chain's CDR3 is CASSSSDRGLDQPQHF. The DNA for the CDR3 is TGTGCCAGCAGTTCTTCCGACAGGGGGCTTGATCAGCCCCAGCATTTT.